Shown below are 6 T cell receptor beta chains from a single sample sequenced in a study of blood T cell repertoires in COVID-19. TCRdb's copy holds only in-frame clones and misses some; the assay was immunoSEQ multiplex PCR. Of about 100,000 clones listed, roughly nine tenths are singletons. Sequencing was carried out using peripheral blood. All receptors come from a man aged 45-65 years with active COVID-19.

This clone appeared once. The CDR3 loop is CASSHSGRTETQYF. The CDR3 DNA reads TGTGCCAGCAGCCATAGCGGGAGGACGGAGACCCAGTACTTC. The chain is built from TRBV6-1 and TRBJ2-5; 10 bases fit TRBD2. Germline V gene data show CDR1 as MNHNS and CDR2 as SASEGT. J lost 5 bases, V lost 6 bases, and 6 bases had no gene match. This CDR3 is 14 amino acids long.

V gene TRBV6-5 combines with J gene TRBJ2-7, with a tentative D call TRBD2 (5 bases). Trimming removed 0 bases from V and 6 bases from J, with 9 bases in between. The CDR3 totals 13 residues. Germline V gene lookup returns CDR1 MNHEY and CDR2 SVGAGI. DNA of the CDR3: TGTGCCAGCAGTTACTCGGGCGGGCGCGAGCAGTACTTC. It specifies CASSYSGGREQYF.

V and J are TRBV27 and TRBJ1-6; the D is unclear. CDR1 is MNHEY and CDR2 is SMNVEV in the germline V gene (reference sequence). Trimming took off 5 bases at V and 2 bases at J, with 19 bases between the two ends. The CDR3 runs 18 residues. The CDR3 nucleotides read TGTGCCAGCAGTCAGCCGCGGGCAGGAGGGCCCTATAATTCACCCCTCCACTTT. It yields the protein CASSQPRAGGPYNSPLHF.

The chain links TRBV7-2 to TRBJ2-3, with D unresolved. The CDR3 extends over 13 amino acids. Germline V lookup: CDR1 SGHTA, CDR2 FQGNSA. The germline V and J ends were trimmed by 1 base and 4 bases, with 6 bases remaining between them. CDR3 loop: CASSLVLADTQYF. CDR3 DNA sequence: TGTGCCAGCAGCTTAGTACTCGCAGATACGCAGTATTTT. Full variable domain (remainder filled in from reference TRBV7-2 and TRBJ2-3): GAGVSQSPSNKVTEKGKDVELRCDPISGHTALYWYRQSLGQGLEFLIYFQGNSAPDKSGLPSDRFSAERTGGSVSTLTIQRTQQEDSAVYLCASSLVLADTQYFGPGTRLTVL.

The chain couples TRBV19 to TRBJ2-1, with 9 bases identical to TRBD1. The CDR3 runs 12 residues. CDR1 and CDR2 (germline): LNHDA, SQIVND (reference sequence). Trimming at V came to 6 bases and at J to 7 bases, leaving 1 base not matched to a gene. The CDR3 spells CASRDRGNEQFF. The CDR3 coding sequence is TGTGCCAGTAGGGACAGGGGAAATGAGCAGTTCTTC. The full variable domain, completed using reference TRBV19 and TRBJ2-1, is DGGITQSPKYLFRKEGQNVTLSCEQNLNHDAMYWYRQDPGQGLRLIYYSQIVNDFQKGDIAEGYSVSREKKESFPLTVTSAQKNPTAFYLCASRDRGNEQFFGPGTRLTVL.

This sequence joins TRBV13 and TRBJ2-2, with unresolved D. V gave up 2 bases and J gave up 4 bases, with 8 bases separating them. Germline CDR1 PRHDT, CDR2 FYEKMQ (reference sequence). CDR3 size: 14 residues. CDR3 sequence (DNA): TGTGCCAGCAGCTTATTCTCCGTCACCGGGGAGCTGTTTTTT. Its translation: CASSLFSVTGELFF.